Here is one T cell receptor (beta chain) with its context. TCRdb's copy holds only in-frame clones and misses some; the assay was immunoSEQ multiplex PCR. The sample lists fewer than 200,000 clones; roughly 76% were seen once. These data are taken from a study of blood T cell repertoires in COVID-19. Study-wide context: Italy, Spain and the United States were the sources of the convalescent and acute COVID-19 samples. PBMCs, B-cell-depleted T cells, or T cells provided the cDNA or gDNA that made up the material.

Germline CDR1 SEHNR, CDR2 FQNEAQ (reference sequence). Trimming left V 1 base short and J 4 bases short, with 11 bases between. This CDR3 has 15 amino acids. Seattle's cohort entered during active infection and was followed longitudinally. The TCR was taken from a middle-aged woman with COVID-19, enrolled during active disease. What was sequenced was peripheral blood. This chain joins TRBV7-9 and TRBJ2-1; no clear D gene. For the CDR3, the DNA is TGTGCCAGCAGCTTAGGGGTGGAGCGATACAATGAGCAGTTCTTC. Encoded protein: CASSLGVERYNEQFF.